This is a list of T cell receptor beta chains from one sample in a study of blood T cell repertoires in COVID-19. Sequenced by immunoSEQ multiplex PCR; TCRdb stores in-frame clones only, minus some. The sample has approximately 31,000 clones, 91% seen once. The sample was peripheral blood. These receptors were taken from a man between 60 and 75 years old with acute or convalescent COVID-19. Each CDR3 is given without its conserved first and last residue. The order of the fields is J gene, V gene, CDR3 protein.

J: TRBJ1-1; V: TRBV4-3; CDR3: ASSQDRGSLTEAF
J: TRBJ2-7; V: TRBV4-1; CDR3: ASSQDQLAGEQY
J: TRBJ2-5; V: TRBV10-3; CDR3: AIRPGTTTQETQY
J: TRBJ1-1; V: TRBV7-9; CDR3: ASSRTSGTVPNTEAF
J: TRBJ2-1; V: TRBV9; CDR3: ASSVQSSTRPDTYNEQF
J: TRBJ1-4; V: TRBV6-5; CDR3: ASRPSGTGGEKLF
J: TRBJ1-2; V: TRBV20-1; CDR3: SANRETGYT
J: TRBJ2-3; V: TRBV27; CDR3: ASSLSLTALWGTDTQY
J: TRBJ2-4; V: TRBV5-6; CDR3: ASSLDRGLLAKNIQY
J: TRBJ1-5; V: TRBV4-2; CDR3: ASSQDRDRPRQPQH
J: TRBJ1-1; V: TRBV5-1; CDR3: ASSPTFDRADTEAF
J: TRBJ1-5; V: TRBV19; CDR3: ASSILLGQGAQPQH
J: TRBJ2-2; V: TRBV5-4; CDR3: ASSTTVGQGTGELF
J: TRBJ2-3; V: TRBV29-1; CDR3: SVAREGNTQY
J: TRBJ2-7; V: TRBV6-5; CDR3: ASSLTGSGGNEQY
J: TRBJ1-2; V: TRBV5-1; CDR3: ASSLSLSYGYT
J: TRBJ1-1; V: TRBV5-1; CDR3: ASSLARGHSTPEAF
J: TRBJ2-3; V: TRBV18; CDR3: ASSPALIADLTDTQY
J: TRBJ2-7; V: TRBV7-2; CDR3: ASSLDVAASAYEQY
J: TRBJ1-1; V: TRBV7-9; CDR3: ASSLDNVNTEAF
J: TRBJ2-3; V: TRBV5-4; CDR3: ASSAPASRGGTQY
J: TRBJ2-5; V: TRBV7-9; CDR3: ASSLGGLAGFQETQY
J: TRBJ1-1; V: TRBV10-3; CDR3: AIRTGPDLEAF
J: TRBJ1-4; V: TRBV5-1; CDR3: ASRDGTGPEKLF
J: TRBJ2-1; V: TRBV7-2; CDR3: ASSLSGVTYNEQF
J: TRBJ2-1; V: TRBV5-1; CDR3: ASSRGLAGAYNEQF
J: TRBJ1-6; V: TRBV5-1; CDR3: ASSLGSAGSNNSPLH
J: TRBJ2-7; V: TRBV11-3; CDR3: ASSLGRDRGSEQY
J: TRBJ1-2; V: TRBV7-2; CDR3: ASSLTASGYT
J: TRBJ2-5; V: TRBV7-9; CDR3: ASKQGAQIFETQY
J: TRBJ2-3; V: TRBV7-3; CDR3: ASSFSVTDTQY
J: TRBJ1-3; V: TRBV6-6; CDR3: ASRTLNSGNTIY